Described below is a single TCR beta chain sequence and its context. Its antigen is not yet known. No quality values exist for individual bases; no much larger clone is one base distant. The donors were a few dozen Caucasian individuals from Russia, aged roughly 6 to 90 years, who were systemically healthy. Each donor gave roughly 11 milliliters of peripheral blood, drawn into EDTA-treated Vacutainer tubes. PBMCs were isolated by Ficoll-Paque density-gradient centrifugation, with at least 6.5 million obtained per sample. Total RNA was extracted from PBMCs with Trizol reagent, with at least 5 micrograms obtained per sample. For every donor, flow cytometry on a PBMC aliquot measured the percentage of naive CD45RAhigh/CD27high T cells. This specimen comes from a study of blood T cells in healthy people across ages (dated by TCRdb to between 2014 and 2017). Regarding the study in general: In model experiments, roughly one uniquely barcoded TCR beta cDNA molecule per two T cells was captured by template switching. Using deep sequencing normalized with unique cDNA molecular identifiers, the study measured how TCR beta repertoire diversity changes with age. To avoid experimental bias, donors of different ages were randomly spread across the sequencing lanes. The donors were divided into four age groups: young (average approximately 17 years), middle-aged (approximately 39), aged (around 59) and long-lived (about 84). Two additional independent replicas of 1 million unique cDNA reads from the same blood draw were analyzed for two donors (one aged 18 to 30 and one aged 80 or older). Broad study findings and their caveats: Because donor CMV infection status was unknown, age-related changes in expanded clonotypes were potentially confounded. Observed TCR beta diversity per million T cells fell roughly linearly with age, and a significant reduction was already apparent by age around 40. The percentage of naive T cells measured by flow cytometry correlated strongly with observed TCR beta diversity. Estimates of total diversity based on one million sequenced T cells were regarded as lower bounds and as underestimates. Since profiling was done on bulk unsorted PBMCs, naive and antigen-experienced compartments could not be conclusively compared. Compared with the aged group, more naive CD4+ T cells, fewer expanded clones and increased TCR diversity were shown by the long-lived group, suggesting age selection.

Receptor amplification or capture employed 5' RACE. Reads for this sample came from an Illumina HiSeq 2500. A second PCR of 7 to 11 cycles was run with a J-beta primer mix and a sample-barcoded 5' primer. A template-switch 5' adaptor carrying 12 random nucleotides introduced a unique molecular identifier onto each TCR beta cDNA molecule. At least 2.5 million CDR3-containing paired-end reads were obtained from each sample. First-strand cDNA synthesis was performed from all RNA using the Mint cDNA synthesis kit, with priming by a TRBC-specific oligonucleotide. All cDNA was treated with uracil-DNA glycosylase and then went through a first 18-cycle PCR with the universal primers M1SS and BC2_uni_R. As for how the authors treated the data: Each sample was normalized by randomly selecting 1 million high-quality reads, each carrying a distinct molecular identifier. Reads with shared molecular identifiers were discarded instead of being binned into consensus sequences. CDR3 identification, clonotype clustering and error correction used MiTCR with a Q25 quality threshold and the strictest error-elimination algorithm. A nonparametric unseen species model with Euler transformation was used to estimate a lower bound on total TCR beta diversity. TCRdb trimmed the raw reads at Q25, called clones with MiXCR and kept productive beta chains. Entries are consolidated by CDR3 protein sequence, retaining the most common genes and DNA. TCRdb assigned the V and J calls; the authors' analysis was not used. Counted in this sample were about a million distinct CDR3 sequences; roughly two fifths of them appeared once. Over 10% of the sample belongs to the ten largest clones.

At the junction V is shortened by 3 bases and J by 2 bases, with 10 bases in between. Including the terminal cysteine and phenylalanine, the CDR3 comprises 13 residues. The DNA shown is the 39-base CDR3, in frame from base 1. CDR1 and CDR2 (DFQATT, SNEGSKA) derive from the germline V gene (reference sequence). This clonotype originated in a young man in good health. The specimen sequenced was blood. The chain is assembled from TRBV20-1 and TRBJ1-1; 6 matching bases give a weak D call of TRBD1. The DNA sequence is as follows: TGCAGTGCTAGGTGGACAGCCAACACTGAAGCTTTCTTT. Translated, this gives CSARWTANTEAFF.